The rows below give T cell receptor beta chains drawn from one sample of a study of blood T cell repertoires in COVID-19. Sequencing used immunoSEQ multiplex PCR; TCRdb keeps in-frame clones, though not all of them. The table has approximately 190,000 clones, 88% seen once. Sequencing input: peripheral blood. These receptors originate from a man aged 35-49 years with active or convalescent COVID-19. The CDR3 runs from the conserved cysteine through the conserved F or W. The D gene is left open where the match is weak. Part of the rows lack a size; the others show once, few, many or a class for expanded clones.

D: .; size: .; length: 14; V: TRBV30; J: TRBJ2-3; CDR3: CASLHREFADTQYF; DNA: TGTGCCTCTCTCCACAGGGAGTTCGCAGATACGCAGTATTTT
D: .; size: once; length: 16; V: TRBV6-1; J: TRBJ1-1; CDR3: CASSETASQGGVKAFF; DNA: TGTGCCAGCAGTGAAACGGCGAGTCAGGGAGGAGTCAAGGCTTTCTTT
D: .; size: .; length: 13; V: TRBV18; J: TRBJ2-5; CDR3: CASSPLQGKTQYF; DNA: TGTGCCAGCTCACCATTGCAGGGGAAGACCCAGTACTTC
D: TRBD1; size: .; length: 14; V: TRBV18; J: TRBJ1-2; CDR3: CASSLTDRFHGYTF; DNA: TGTGCCAGCTCCCTCACGGACAGGTTCCATGGCTACACCTTC
D: TRBD1; size: .; length: 14; V: TRBV11-1; J: TRBJ1-2; CDR3: CASSKDRGNYGYTF; DNA: TGTGCCAGCAGCAAGGACAGGGGCAACTATGGCTACACCTTC
D: .; size: .; length: 14; V: TRBV9; J: TRBJ1-6; CDR3: CASSVGGGGSPLHF; DNA: TGTGCCAGCAGCGTAGGTGGGGGGGGTTCACCCCTCCACTTT
D: .; size: .; length: 15; V: TRBV7-8; J: TRBJ2-7; CDR3: CASSLRETVSYEQYF; DNA: TGTGCCAGCAGCTTACGAGAGACAGTTTCCTACGAGCAGTACTTC
D: .; size: .; length: 12; V: TRBV6-1; J: TRBJ1-3; CDR3: CASSEVRDTIYF; DNA: TGTGCCAGCAGTGAAGTTAGAGACACCATATATTTT
D: .; size: .; length: 14; V: TRBV2; J: TRBJ1-6; CDR3: CASRATGNNSPLHF; DNA: TGTGCCAGCAGGGCGACGGGGAATAATTCACCCCTCCACTTT
D: TRBD2; size: .; length: 16; V: TRBV5-6; J: TRBJ2-7; CDR3: CASSLDQRTSAGEQYF; DNA: TGTGCCAGCAGCTTGGATCAAAGGACTAGCGCGGGCGAGCAGTACTTC
D: TRBD2; size: .; length: 16; V: TRBV9; J: TRBJ2-4; CDR3: CASSAFPGTSGDIQYF; DNA: TGTGCCAGCAGCGCCTTTCCCGGGACTAGCGGAGACATTCAGTACTTC
D: .; size: .; length: 15; V: TRBV27; J: TRBJ1-6; CDR3: CASSLFGDYNSPLHF; DNA: TGTGCCAGCAGTTTATTTGGAGACTATAATTCACCCCTCCACTTT
D: TRBD1; size: .; length: 14; V: TRBV3-1/TRBV3-2; J: TRBJ1-5; CDR3: CASSRTGPGQPQHF; DNA: TGTGCCAGCAGCCGGACAGGGCCAGGTCAGCCCCAGCATTTT
D: TRBD2; size: .; length: 11; V: TRBV20-1; J: TRBJ2-5; CDR3: CSAWGGETQYF; DNA: TGCAGTGCCTGGGGGGGGGAGACCCAGTACTTC
D: TRBD2; size: .; length: 16; V: TRBV2; J: TRBJ2-5; CDR3: CASSDVLWGGQETQYF; DNA: TGTGCCAGCAGTGACGTTTTGTGGGGGGGACAAGAGACCCAGTACTTC
D: .; size: .; length: 13; V: TRBV7-9; J: TRBJ1-2; CDR3: CASSPGVNYGYTF; DNA: TGTGCCAGCAGTCCCGGTGTAAACTATGGCTACACCTTC
D: TRBD2; size: .; length: 16; V: TRBV6-5; J: TRBJ2-1; CDR3: CASSLTLAASGNEQFF; DNA: TGTGCCAGCAGTTTAACACTAGCGGCTTCGGGGAATGAGCAGTTCTTC
D: .; size: .; length: 16; V: TRBV24-1; J: TRBJ1-1; CDR3: CATSTGPLAGNTEAFF; DNA: TGTGCCACCAGTACCGGACCTTTGGCGGGGAACACTGAAGCTTTCTTT
D: .; size: .; length: 14; V: TRBV6-1; J: TRBJ1-5; CDR3: CASSEGTSNQPQHF; DNA: TGTGCCAGCAGTGAAGGGACAAGCAATCAGCCCCAGCATTTT
D: .; size: .; length: 14; V: TRBV24-1; J: TRBJ1-2; CDR3: CATSEAPPNYGYTF; DNA: TGTGCCACCAGTGAGGCACCCCCTAACTATGGCTACACCTTC
D: TRBD1; size: .; length: 14; V: TRBV5-1; J: TRBJ2-1; CDR3: CASSYGTGFNEQFF; DNA: TGCGCCAGCAGCTACGGGACAGGGTTCAATGAGCAGTTCTTC
D: .; size: .; length: 14; V: TRBV6-5; J: TRBJ1-6; CDR3: CASSYIDMSSPLHF; DNA: TGTGCCAGCAGTTACATAGACATGTCTTCACCCCTCCACTTT
D: TRBD2; size: .; length: 16; V: TRBV6-5; J: TRBJ2-7; CDR3: CASSYSRGLAGLEQYF; DNA: TGTGCCAGCAGTTACTCGAGGGGACTAGCGGGATTAGAGCAGTACTTC
D: TRBD2; size: .; length: 19; V: TRBV16; J: TRBJ2-7; CDR3: CASSQPRGVAGARGGEQYF; DNA: TGTGCCAGCAGCCAACCGCGCGGAGTAGCGGGAGCCCGGGGTGGCGAGCAGTACTTC
D: .; size: medium-sized; length: 12; V: TRBV5-6; J: TRBJ1-5; CDR3: CASSLLQGAQHF; DNA: TGTGCCAGCAGCTTGTTACAGGGCGCCCAGCATTTT
D: .; size: .; length: 14; V: TRBV6-2/TRBV6-3; J: TRBJ2-5; CDR3: CASSYRQGLETQYF; DNA: TGTGCCAGCAGTTATCGGCAGGGGCTAGAGACCCAGTACTTC
D: TRBD1; size: .; length: 13; V: TRBV13; J: TRBJ1-6; CDR3: CASSNRGNSPLHF; DNA: TGTGCCAGCAGCAACAGGGGGAATTCACCCCTCCACTTT
D: TRBD2; size: .; length: 17; V: TRBV7-9; J: TRBJ2-2; CDR3: CASSGLLAGVGTGELFF; DNA: TGTGCCAGCAGCGGACTGCTAGCGGGAGTCGGAACCGGGGAGCTGTTTTTT